This TCR beta chain was sequenced for a study of human T cells and chemical hapten exposure. General observations from the study: Compared to controls, expanded TCRs made significantly more large clusters of similar CDR3s.

CDR3 length: 13 amino acids. With V trimmed by 5 bases and J by 2 bases, 5 bases remained unmatched. From germline, CDR1 is DFQATT and CDR2 SNEGSKA (reference sequence). TCRdb processed the RACE reads anew with MiXCR; each CDR3 protein has one entry. The data show 150,000 to 200,000 distinct CDR3 sequences, approximately 15% seen once. Stated time point: patch test 1, 2 weeks after DPC sensitization. Treatment here: therapeutic diphenylcyclopropenone sensitization with weekly scalp DPC. Points on this clonotype: No antigen is known for it.

The rearrangement uses TRBV20-1 and TRBJ2-7; 8 bases fit TRBD2. Here the sequenced sample was whole blood, taken in connection with sensitization to the hapten diphenylcyclopropenone (DPC). The receptor was isolated from a woman aged 30 to 39 with alopecia areata. Some clones in this sample may be carry-over from other donors' samples. CDR3: CSASGGTTYEQYF. As DNA, the CDR3 is TGCAGTGCTTCGGGGGGGACAACCTACGAGCAGTACTTC.